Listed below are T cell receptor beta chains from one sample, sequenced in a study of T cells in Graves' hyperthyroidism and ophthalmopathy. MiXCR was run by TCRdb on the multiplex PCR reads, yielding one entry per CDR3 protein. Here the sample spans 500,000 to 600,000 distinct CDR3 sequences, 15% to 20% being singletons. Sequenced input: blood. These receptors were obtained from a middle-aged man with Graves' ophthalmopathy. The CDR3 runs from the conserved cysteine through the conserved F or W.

CASSPVPLAGSQETQYF	TRBV18	TRBJ2-5
CASSGGGQPQHF	TRBV6-1	TRBJ1-5
CASSHSGDSPLHF	TRBV14	TRBJ1-6
CASSLSDSSTNEKLFF	TRBV5-6	TRBJ1-4
CAWRTGMGYGYTF	TRBV30	TRBJ1-2
CAISETGKSSYEQYF	TRBV10-3	TRBJ2-7
CASSLPQGTDTQYF	TRBV28	TRBJ2-3
CAWSLGGHTDTQYF	TRBV30	TRBJ2-3
CASSYSTGTGEETQYF	TRBV6-5	TRBJ2-5
CASSFLHQGPDTQYF	TRBV7-2	TRBJ2-3
CSVGGGLADTEAFF	TRBV29-1	TRBJ1-1
CARKGTGGTEAFF	TRBV28	TRBJ1-1
CASSPRGAANTGELFF	TRBV28	TRBJ2-2
CSASAPRRRDNYGYTF	TRBV20-1	TRBJ1-2
CSASESSYNEQFF	TRBV20-1	TRBJ2-1
CATSVLYEGVYTDTQYF	TRBV24-1	TRBJ2-3
CSAEGDGTTYEQYF	TRBV20-1	TRBJ2-7
CSARDTLAGSPTDTQYF	TRBV20-1	TRBJ2-3
CASSPRGVRKGGYEQYF	TRBV6-1	TRBJ2-7
CASSFPREGIESYEQYF	TRBV11-2	TRBJ2-7
CASSYRSMHEQFF	TRBV6-2/TRBV6-3	TRBJ2-1
CASSTYGYGYTF	TRBV7-2	TRBJ1-2
CASGNQPQHF	TRBV28	TRBJ1-5
CASSFRQAIPHEQYF	TRBV5-6	TRBJ2-7
CASSHIGTGLSTDTQYF	TRBV7-9	TRBJ2-3
CASSQDPLAANEQFF	TRBV3-1	TRBJ2-1